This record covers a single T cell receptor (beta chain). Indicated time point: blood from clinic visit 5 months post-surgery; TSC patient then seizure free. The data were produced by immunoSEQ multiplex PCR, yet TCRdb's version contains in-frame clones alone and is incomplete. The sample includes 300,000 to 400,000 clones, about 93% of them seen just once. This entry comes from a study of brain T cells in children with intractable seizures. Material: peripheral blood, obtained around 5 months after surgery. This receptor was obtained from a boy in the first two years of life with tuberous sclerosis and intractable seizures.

CDR3 protein: CATNSGTGGANTNYGYTF. For the CDR3, the DNA is TGTGCCACCAACTCCGGGACAGGGGGCGCGAACACTAACTATGGCTACACCTTC. V gene TRBV27 combines with J gene TRBJ1-2, with 12 bases identical to TRBD1. Germline CDR1 reads MNHEY; CDR2 reads SMNVEV (reference sequence). V shed 10 bases and J 0 bases; nucleotides not matched to a gene: 15. The CDR3 runs to 18 residues.